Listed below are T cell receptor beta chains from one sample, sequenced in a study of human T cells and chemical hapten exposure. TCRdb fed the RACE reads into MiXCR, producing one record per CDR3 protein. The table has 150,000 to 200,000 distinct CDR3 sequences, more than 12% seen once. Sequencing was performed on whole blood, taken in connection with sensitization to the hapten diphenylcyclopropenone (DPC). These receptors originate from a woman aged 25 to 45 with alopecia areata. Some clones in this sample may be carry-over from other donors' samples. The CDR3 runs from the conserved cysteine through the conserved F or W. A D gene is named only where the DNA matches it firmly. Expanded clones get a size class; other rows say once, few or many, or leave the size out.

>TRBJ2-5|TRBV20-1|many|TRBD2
TGCAGTGCTATAATAGGGGCTAGCGGGGTTGAGACCCAGTACTTC
CSAIIGASGVETQYF
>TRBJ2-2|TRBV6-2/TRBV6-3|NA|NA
TGTGCCAGCACCATACTTCTTGACACCGGGGAGCTGTTTTTT
CASTILLDTGELFF
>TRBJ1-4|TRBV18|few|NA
TGTGCCAGCACCGACAGAGTGGTTGAAAAACTGTTTTTT
CASTDRVVEKLFF
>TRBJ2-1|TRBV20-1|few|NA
TGCAGTGCCGGGGACATCAGGGAGCAGTTCTTC
CSAGDIREQFF
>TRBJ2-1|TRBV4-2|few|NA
TGTGCCAGCAGCCAAGAAACCAGCATCGACAATGAGCAGTTCTTC
CASSQETSIDNEQFF
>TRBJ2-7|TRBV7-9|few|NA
TGTGCCAGCAGCTTAGAGGGCAGCTCCTACGAGCAGTACTTC
CASSLEGSSYEQYF
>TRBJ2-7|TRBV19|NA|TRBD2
TGTGCCAGTAGTATCCGGACAGGGAGACTAGCGGGCAAACCCTACGAGCAGTACTTC
CASSIRTGRLAGKPYEQYF
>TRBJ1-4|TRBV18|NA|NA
TGTGCCAGCTCTACAGGAATGGTGGCTAATGAAAAACTGTTTTTT
CASSTGMVANEKLFF
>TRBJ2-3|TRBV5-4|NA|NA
TGTGCCAGCAGCGGGGATCCCGGGACAACAGATACGCAGTATTTT
CASSGDPGTTDTQYF
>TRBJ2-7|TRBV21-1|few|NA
TGTGCCAGCAGCAAAAAATCGAGGGTACCCTACGAGCAGTACTTC
CASSKKSRVPYEQYF
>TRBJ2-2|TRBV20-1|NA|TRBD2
TGCAGTGCTAGAGTTGGGACTAGCGGGAGAGGATGGACCGGGGAGCTGTTTTTT
CSARVGTSGRGWTGELFF
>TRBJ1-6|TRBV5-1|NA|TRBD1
TGCGCCAGCAAACCAGGGACAGAACTTTCACCCCTCCACTTT
CASKPGTELSPLHF
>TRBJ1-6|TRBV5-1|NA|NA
TGCGCCAGCAGCCCCACGTCGGGAAAAATTTCACCCCTCCACTTT
CASSPTSGKISPLHF
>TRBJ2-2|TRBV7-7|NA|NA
TGTGCTAGCAGCCTAGGGGTCCCGAACACCGGGGAGCTGTTTTTT
CASSLGVPNTGELFF
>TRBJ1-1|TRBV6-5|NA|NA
TGTGCCAGCAGTATGCACCGGGACACCTTTAGGAACACTGAAGCTTTCTTT
CASSMHRDTFRNTEAFF
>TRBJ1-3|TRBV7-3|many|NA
TGTGCCAGCAGCTTAACGTACGGAAACACCATATATTTT
CASSLTYGNTIYF
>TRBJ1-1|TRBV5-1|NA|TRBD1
TGCGCCAGCAGCCATCCGACAGGGGGCACTGAAGCTTTCTTT
CASSHPTGGTEAFF
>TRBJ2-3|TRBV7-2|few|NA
TGTGCCAGCAGCTTAGATGGGGGGGCAACAGATACGCAGTATTTT
CASSLDGGATDTQYF
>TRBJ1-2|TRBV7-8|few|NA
TGTGCCAGCAGCTTATTCCCCCGAGAGGGCCTTTTAGGGGGCTACACCTTC
CASSLFPREGLLGGYTF
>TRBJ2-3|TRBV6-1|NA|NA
TGTGCCAGCAGTGCAATTTCGGGGAGCCTTCGAACAGATACGCAGTATTTT
CASSAISGSLRTDTQYF
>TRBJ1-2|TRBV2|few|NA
TGTGCCAGCAGTGAGGACGGGACCTATGGCTACACCTTC
CASSEDGTYGYTF
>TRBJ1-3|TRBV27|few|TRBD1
TGTGCCAGCAGTTTAGGGACAGGGGCAGGGACCATATATTTT
CASSLGTGAGTIYF
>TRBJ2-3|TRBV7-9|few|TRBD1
TGTGCCAGCGGACCGGGACAGGGGGTTACAGATACGCAGTATTTT
CASGPGQGVTDTQYF
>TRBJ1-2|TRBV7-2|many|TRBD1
TGTGCCAGCAGCTTAAGCCCTCTACAGGGGTATGGCTACACCTTC
CASSLSPLQGYGYTF
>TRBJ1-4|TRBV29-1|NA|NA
TGCAGCGTGAGGGGATACGGGGAGAAACTGTTTTTT
CSVRGYGEKLFF
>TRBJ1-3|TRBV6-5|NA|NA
TGTGCCAGCAGTTACGGGTCGGCAGGGTTAGACACCATATATTTT
CASSYGSAGLDTIYF
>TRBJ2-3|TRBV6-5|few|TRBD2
TGTGCCAGCAGTTTAACCGGGACTAGCGGGCCGGTCAGCACAGATACGCAGTATTTT
CASSLTGTSGPVSTDTQYF
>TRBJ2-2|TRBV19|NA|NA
TGTGCCAGTGGTCTCGCGAACACCGGGGAGCTGTTTTTT
CASGLANTGELFF
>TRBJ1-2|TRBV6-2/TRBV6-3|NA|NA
TGTGCCAGCAGTAACCCCGTCGACAGAGCCTATGGCTACACCTTC
CASSNPVDRAYGYTF
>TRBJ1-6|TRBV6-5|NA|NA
TGTGCCAGCAGCATACAGGGACCATCTGCTTCACCCCTCCACTTT
CASSIQGPSASPLHF
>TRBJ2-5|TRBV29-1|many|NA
TGCAGCGTTGATTACTCCTTGAGGCAGTACTTC
CSVDYSLRQYF
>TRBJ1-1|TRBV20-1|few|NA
TGCAGTGCTAGAAGATGGCCAACGGACACTGAAGCTTTCTTT
CSARRWPTDTEAFF
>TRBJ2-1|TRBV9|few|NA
TGTGCCAGCAGCGTTTCCTCGACCACCAAATACTACAATGAGCAGTTCTTC
CASSVSSTTKYYNEQFF
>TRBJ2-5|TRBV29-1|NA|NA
TGCAGCGTTGAATCGGAGACCCAGTACTTC
CSVESETQYF
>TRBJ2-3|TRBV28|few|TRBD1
TGTGCCAGCAGTTCCCCGGGACAGGGGGCAGATACGCAGTATTTT
CASSSPGQGADTQYF
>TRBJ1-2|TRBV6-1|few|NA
TGTGCCAGCAAGCAAGCGGGAGAGTATGGCTACACCTTC
CASKQAGEYGYTF
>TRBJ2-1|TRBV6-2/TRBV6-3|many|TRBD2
TGTGCCAGCAGCCGAGAACTAGCGGGAGTAGGGAATGAGCAGTTCTTC
CASSRELAGVGNEQFF
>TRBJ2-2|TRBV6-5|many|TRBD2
TGTGCCAGCAGGCGGGAGAGGGGCACCGGGGAGCTGTTTTTT
CASRRERGTGELFF
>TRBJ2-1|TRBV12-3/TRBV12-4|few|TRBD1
TGTGCCAGCAGTTTAGGGGACAGGTCGAACTTC
CASSLGDRSNF
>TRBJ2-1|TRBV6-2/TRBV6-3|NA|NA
TGTGCCAGCAGTCTCTTATACAATGAGCAGTTCTTC
CASSLLYNEQFF
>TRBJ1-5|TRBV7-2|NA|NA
TGTGCCAGCAGCTTAGATCCGGGCAATCAGCCCCAGCATTTT
CASSLDPGNQPQHF
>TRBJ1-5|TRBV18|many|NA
TGTGCCAGCTCACCAGGGGGGAACAATCAGCCCCAGCATTTT
CASSPGGNNQPQHF
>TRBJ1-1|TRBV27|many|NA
TGTGCCAGCCTTACAGGGAACGGAGCTTTCTTT
CASLTGNGAFF
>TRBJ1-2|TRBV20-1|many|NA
TGCAGTGCTAGAGATCGCCTCAGCGGATCACCTTATGGCTACACCTTC
CSARDRLSGSPYGYTF
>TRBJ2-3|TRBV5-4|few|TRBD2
TGTGCCAGCAGCTTGGAAGCGGGGAGGTCAGATACGCAGTATTTT
CASSLEAGRSDTQYF
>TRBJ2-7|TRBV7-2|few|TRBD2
TGTGCCAGCAGCCCCCTTGAGCGGGAGATGGAGCAGTACTTC
CASSPLEREMEQYF
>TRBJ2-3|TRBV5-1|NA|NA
TGCGCCAGCAGCTTGGCCGAGGGGAAGGCGCAGTATTTT
CASSLAEGKAQYF
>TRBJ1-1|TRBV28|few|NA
TGTGCCAGCAGTTTATTTGGAAGGGTTTTGGACACTGAAGCTTTCTTT
CASSLFGRVLDTEAFF
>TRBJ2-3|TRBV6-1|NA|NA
TGTGCCAGCGGGAGCCGGGGGTCGCGGGCCGGGCCCACAGATACGCAGTATTTT
CASGSRGSRAGPTDTQYF
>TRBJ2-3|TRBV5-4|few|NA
TGTGCCAGCAGCCCCGGACTGGCAAGGGTGACAGATACGCAGTATTTT
CASSPGLARVTDTQYF
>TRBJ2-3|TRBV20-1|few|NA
TGCAGTGCAACTCTTACTGGCACAGATACGCAGTATTTT
CSATLTGTDTQYF
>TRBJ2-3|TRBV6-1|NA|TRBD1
TGTGCCAGCAGGGACAGGGGGCAGCGGGTCACAGATACGCAGTATTTT
CASRDRGQRVTDTQYF
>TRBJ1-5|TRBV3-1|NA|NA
TGTGCCAGCAGCCAAGATGTGGGGGACAATCAGCCCCAGCATTTT
CASSQDVGDNQPQHF
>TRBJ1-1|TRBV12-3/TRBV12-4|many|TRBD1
TGTGCCAGCAGTTTATGGAATTTAAGGGGGCGGGAAGCTTTCTTT
CASSLWNLRGREAFF
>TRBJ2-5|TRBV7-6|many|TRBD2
TGTGCCAGCAGCTTAGGACGGCGGGGGAAAGAGACCCAGTACTTC
CASSLGRRGKETQYF
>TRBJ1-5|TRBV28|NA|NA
TGTGCCAGCAGCGGACCTTATCAGCCCCAGCATTTT
CASSGPYQPQHF
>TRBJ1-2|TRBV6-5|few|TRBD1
TGTGCCAGCAGTTCACCGGGACAGGGGGACTATGGCTACACCTTC
CASSSPGQGDYGYTF
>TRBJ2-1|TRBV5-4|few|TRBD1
TGTGCCAGCAGCTTTCGGGACAGGATCAACAATGAGCAGTTCTTC
CASSFRDRINNEQFF
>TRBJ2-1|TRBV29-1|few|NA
TGCAGCGTTGGTCCACCGAGCTCCTACAATGAGCAGTTCTTC
CSVGPPSSYNEQFF
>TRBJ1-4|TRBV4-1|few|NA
TGCGCCAGCAGCCAAGATCGAGGGACTAATGAAAAACTGTTTTTT
CASSQDRGTNEKLFF